The 3 T cell receptor beta chains reported below all come from one sample, sequenced in a study of T cell responses to AZD1222 COVID-19 vaccine. Profiling relied on immunoSEQ multiplex PCR, and the TCRdb table lists in-frame clones only, not all of them. The top ten clones hold less than 5% of a sample with more than 50,000 clones, 70% to 90% of them seen once. The material sequenced was peripheral blood, taken on day 0 of AZD1222 vaccination. The receptors shown here come from an adult in good health.

This chain uses TRBV6-5 with TRBJ2-7; D might be TRBD1 (6 bases). V gave up 7 bases and J gave up 5 bases, with 15 bases separating them. This CDR3 comprises 13 residues. CDR1 is MNHEY and CDR2 is SVGAGI in the germline V gene. CDR3 sequence reads: CASNPTGYDEQYF. DNA for the CDR3: TGTGCCAGCAATCCTACAGGGTACGACGAGCAGTACTTC.

In its sample, this clone was seen once. The chain links TRBV25-1 to TRBJ2-7; unclear D gene. The V gene's germline CDR1 is MGHDK and CDR2 SYGVNS. This CDR3 is built from 13 residues. With 8 bases removed from V and 3 bases from J, the gap between germline ends came to 14 bases. The CDR3 region is CASSYGKGYEQYF. CDR3 bases: TGTGCCAGCTCGTACGGCAAAGGCTACGAGCAGTACTTC.

V usage is TRBV5-1 and J usage is TRBJ1-1, with TRBD1 matching 8 bases. The length of the CDR3 is 14 residues. Trimming removed 5 bases from V and 1 base from J; junction bases left unmatched: 4. CDR1 is SGHRS, CDR2 YFSETQ, per germline. In nucleotides, the CDR3 is TGCGCCAGCAGGGCAGGGGGCGCGAACACTGAAGCTTTCTTT. Translation: CASRAGGANTEAFF.